These 17 T cell receptor beta chains share one sample of origin, sequenced in a study of T-cell memory formation after mild COVID-19. TCRdb reprocessed the 5' RACE reads with MiXCR, giving one entry per CDR3 protein. Of 55,000 to 75,000 distinct CDR3 sequences listed, 28% are singletons. Sequenced input: PBMCs or a T cell subset sorted from them (not recorded which). These receptors all stem from a man younger than 35 who had mild COVID-19 (a few samples of this study predate the infection). Cell type and time point are not known.

The V call is TRBV6-6, the J call TRBJ1-5; D ambiguous. The ends were cut back, 2 bases at V and 2 bases at J, with 19 bases in the middle. The germline V gene encodes CDR1 MNHNY and CDR2 SVGAGI (reference sequence). This CDR3 region has 18 residues. The chain's CDR3 is CASSYPVTGNGGNQPQHF. The CDR3 region has the DNA TGTGCCAGCAGTTACCCGGTAACCGGGAACGGGGGCAATCAGCCCCAGCATTTT.

This clonotype was seen repeatedly, ten times or more. This chain links TRBV7-2 with TRBJ2-3; 13 bases line up with TRBD2. Germline loops: CDR1 SGHTA, CDR2 FQGNSA. The CDR3 extends over 15 amino acids. After removal of 6 bases from V and 3 bases from J, the junction contained 3 bases not matched to a gene. CDR3 amino acids: CASRGLAGNTDTQYF. CDR3 nucleotide sequence: TGTGCCAGCAGGGGACTAGCGGGGAATACAGATACGCAGTATTTT.

This clonotype was detected ten times or more. The CDR3 DNA reads TGTGCCAGCAGTTTATCTGACGGCTATGGCTACACCTTC. This translates into CASSLSDGYGYTF. V usage is TRBV27 and J usage is TRBJ1-2; D remains ambiguous. Between the trimmed V and J ends, which lost 0 bases and 4 bases, there was a span of 6 bases. Germline assignment: CDR1 MNHEY and CDR2 SMNVEV (reference sequence). This CDR3 spans 13 amino acids.

The chain is built from TRBV6-6 and TRBJ2-5, with D possibly being TRBD2 (6 bases). This CDR3 comprises 13 residues. V lost 10 bases and J lost 6, with 18 bases in between. CDR1 MNHNY and CDR2 SVGAGI come from the germline V gene (reference sequence). The CDR3 reads CATKPPGGKTQYF. CDR3 coding DNA: TGTGCCACCAAACCGCCCGGGGGAAAGACCCAGTACTTC.

This clonotype has only a few counts. The V and J genes are TRBV7-9 and TRBJ2-5; D may be TRBD1 (6 bases). This CDR3 contains 12 residues. Germline lookup yields CDR1 SEHNR and CDR2 FQNEAQ (reference sequence). V dropped 3 bases and J dropped 5 bases, with 7 bases sitting between them. The CDR3 loop is CASSFQGETQYF. The CDR3 DNA sequence: TGTGCCAGCAGCTTCCAGGGGGAGACCCAGTACTTC. The full variable domain, in which reference TRBV7-9 and TRBJ2-5 provide the parts outside the CDR3, is DTGVSQNPRHKITKRGQNVTFRCDPISEHNRLYWYRQTLGQGPEFLTYFQNEAQLEKSRLLSDRFSAERPKGSFSTLEIQRTEQGDSAMYLCASSFQGETQYFGPGTRLLVL.

This clonotype was seen many times. V is TRBV29-1 and J is TRBJ2-7; 8 bases fit TRBD1. Germline values: CDR1 SQVTM, CDR2 ANQGSEA. The CDR3 extends over 14 amino acids. After removal of 4 bases from V and 1 base from J, the junction contained 6 bases not matched to a gene. The CDR3 protein is CSVVEDRASYEQYF. The CDR3 DNA reads as TGCAGCGTTGTGGAGGACAGGGCTTCCTACGAGCAGTACTTC.

This clonotype was detected once. CDR3 sequence (DNA): TGTGCCAGCAGCGAGACTAGCGGAACCTACGAGCAGTACTTC. Translated, it gives CASSETSGTYEQYF. The rearrangement uses TRBV9 and TRBJ2-7; TRBD2 matches 9 bases. This CDR3 is built from 14 residues. The junction had 3 bases not matched to a gene; V was cut back by 3 bases and J by 2 bases. Germline V lookup: CDR1 SGDLS, CDR2 YYNGEE.

The rearrangement joins TRBV20-1 to TRBJ2-1; TRBD2 matches 7 bases. Germline CDR1 is DFQATT and CDR2 is SNEGSKA (reference sequence). CDR3 length: 14 residues. V was pared by 1 base and J by 7 bases, with 7 bases of the junction left unmatched. The CDR3 DNA is TGCAGTGCTAGAGTGAAGCGGGGAAGGAATGAGCAGTTCTTC. It encodes CSARVKRGRNEQFF.

This clonotype was detected a few times. The rearrangement links TRBV7-9 to TRBJ2-7; 9 nucleotides line up with TRBD1. The V and J ends lost 5 bases and 3 bases, in that order; junction bases with no gene match: 5. Germline values: CDR1 SEHNR, CDR2 FQNEAQ (reference sequence). This CDR3 has 14 amino acids. CDR3 in DNA: TGTGCCAGCAGCCCCCGGGACAGGGTCTACGAGCAGTACTTC. Translation: CASSPRDRVYEQYF.

The gene calls are TRBV15 and TRBJ1-5; no clear D. The germline V and J ends were trimmed by 3 bases and 1 base, with 7 bases remaining between them. This CDR3 contains 14 residues. Germline loops: CDR1 LNHNV, CDR2 YYDKDF (reference sequence). The CDR3 loop is CATSSRSSNQPQHF. In DNA form, the CDR3 reads TGTGCCACCAGCAGCAGGTCCAGCAATCAGCCCCAGCATTTT.

This clonotype has only a few counts. The chain recombines TRBV4-1 with TRBJ2-5, with 9 positions matching TRBD2. CDR1 is MGHRA, CDR2 YSYEKL, per germline. The V and J ends lost 7 bases and 1 base, in that order; junction bases with no gene match: 10. The CDR3 is 16 residues long. The CDR3: CASKAAGGSAQETQYF. DNA for the CDR3: TGCGCCAGCAAGGCGGCGGGGGGGTCCGCCCAAGAGACCCAGTACTTC.

In this sample, this clonotype turned up a few times. The rearrangement joins TRBV19 to TRBJ1-5, with D perhaps matching TRBD1 (5 bases). V was pared by 3 bases and J by 3 bases, with 12 bases between. Germline CDR1 and CDR2: LNHDA and SQIVND (reference sequence). This CDR3 has 15 residues. CDR3 protein: CASSMSGGDNQPQHF. The CDR3 coding sequence is TGTGCCAGTAGTATGAGTGGAGGGGACAATCAGCCCCAGCATTTT.

The genes are TRBV2 and TRBJ2-7; tentatively, D is TRBD1 (5 bases). In germline, CDR1 is SNHLY, CDR2 FYNNEI. V was pared by 3 bases and J by 4 bases, with 7 bases between. The CDR3 sequence is 12 residues long. Here the CDR3 DNA reads TGTGCCAGCAGTGATTCAGGGTACGAGCAGTACTTC. Protein: CASSDSGYEQYF.

By sample fraction, this clonotype is medium-sized (0.01 to 0.1%). The CDR3 spells CASRLPDRDTGELFF. For the CDR3, the DNA is TGTGCCAGCAGACTCCCGGACAGGGACACCGGGGAGCTGTTTTTT. V is TRBV6-5 and J is TRBJ2-2; 8 bases map to TRBD1. There are 15 residues in the CDR3. Per the germline V gene, CDR1 is MNHEY and CDR2 is SVGAGI. Trimming took 6 bases from V and 3 from J; bases not matched to a gene: 6.

The chain is built from TRBV7-9 and TRBJ2-2; a possible D gene is TRBD1 (5 bases). V was cut by 5 bases and J by 9 bases, with 7 bases left in between. The CDR3 is 11 residues long. Germline-derived CDR1 and CDR2 are SEHNR and FQNEAQ (reference sequence). CDR3 DNA: TGTGCCAGCAGCACAGGCAGGGAGCTGTTTTTT. The encoded protein is CASSTGRELFF.

This clonotype was recorded a few times. The genes are TRBV5-1 and TRBJ2-1; D unresolved. V was pared by 2 bases and J by 0 bases, with 6 bases between. The CDR3 consists of 14 residues. Germline values: CDR1 SGHRS, CDR2 YFSETQ. CDR3 coding DNA: TGCGCCAGCAGCTTTGTCTACTCCTACAATGAGCAGTTCTTC. Protein: CASSFVYSYNEQFF.

CDR3: CASSEGYRTEAFF. In nucleotides, the CDR3 is TGTGCCAGCAGCGAGGGGTACAGGACTGAAGCTTTCTTT. This rearrangement joins TRBV7-2 to TRBJ1-1; TRBD1 might be the D (5 bases). Germline lookup yields CDR1 SGHTA and CDR2 FQGNSA. V lost 5 bases and J 5 bases, leaving 12 bases between the germline ends. The CDR3 extends over 13 amino acids.